This record covers a single T cell receptor (beta chain). V dropped 5 bases and J dropped 1; count of bases not matched to a gene: 8. In germline, CDR1 is SEHNR, CDR2 FQNEAQ (reference sequence). This CDR3 is 15 amino acids long. The CDR3 regions of TCR beta were amplified from RNA transcripts. The HTBI primer set was used in a first-round RT-PCR of the TCR CDR3. TCRdb recomputed calls from the multiplex PCR reads with MiXCR, one row per CDR3 protein. The repertoire includes about 560,000 distinct CDR3 sequences, approximately 15% of them detected once, and around a sixth sits in the top ten. This entry belongs to a study of T cells in Graves' hyperthyroidism and ophthalmopathy.

The chain uses TRBV7-9 and TRBJ2-7, with 7 positions matching TRBD1. Sequencing was performed on blood. The sequence came from a woman younger than 30 with Graves' hyperthyroidism. Written as DNA, the CDR3 is TGTGCCAGCAGCCTAAAACGGACAGGATCCTACGAGCAGTACTTC. This translates into CASSLKRTGSYEQYF.